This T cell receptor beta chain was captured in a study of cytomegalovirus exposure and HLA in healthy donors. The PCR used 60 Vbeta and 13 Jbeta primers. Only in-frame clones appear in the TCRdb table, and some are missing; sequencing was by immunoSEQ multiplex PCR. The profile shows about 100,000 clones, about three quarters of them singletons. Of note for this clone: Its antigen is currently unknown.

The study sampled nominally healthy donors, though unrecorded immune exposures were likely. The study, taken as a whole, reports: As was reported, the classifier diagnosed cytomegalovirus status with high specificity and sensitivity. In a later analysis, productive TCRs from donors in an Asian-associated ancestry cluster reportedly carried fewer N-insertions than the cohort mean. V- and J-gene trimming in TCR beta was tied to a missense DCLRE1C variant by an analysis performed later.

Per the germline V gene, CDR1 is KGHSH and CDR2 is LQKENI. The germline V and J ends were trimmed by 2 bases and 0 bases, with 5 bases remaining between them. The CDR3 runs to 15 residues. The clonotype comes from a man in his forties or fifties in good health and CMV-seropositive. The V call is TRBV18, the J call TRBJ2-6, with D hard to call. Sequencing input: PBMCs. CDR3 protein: CASSPGSSGANVLTF. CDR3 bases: TGTGCCAGCTCACCAGGCAGCTCTGGGGCCAACGTCCTGACTTTC.